This T cell receptor (beta chain) was sequenced during a study of T-cell reconstitution after alpha-beta-depleted transplantation in children. Preparation of the TCRbeta library was carried out with unique molecular identifiers. Each CDR3 protein gets one entry after TCRdb re-called the PCR reads with MiXCR. The data contain around 500,000 distinct CDR3 sequences, approximately 13% of them singletons. The source material was PBMCs from the stem cell graft donor, sampled from the stem cell graft. This clonotype originated in a human donor who donated a stem cell graft to a child with combined immunodeficiency.

CDR3 sequence: CASSNASGTANEKLFF. The CDR3 DNA reads TGTGCCAGCAGTAACGCCTCGGGGACAGCTAATGAAAAACTGTTTTTT. This chain connects TRBV12-3 or TRBV12-4 to TRBJ1-4, with TRBD1 identical over 7 bases. Unmatched junction bases numbered 9, after V lost 5 bases and J lost 3 bases. This CDR3 comprises 16 residues.